This note documents a single T cell receptor beta chain sequence. What it binds is unknown. The sample originates from a study of response to subunit inactivated influenza vaccine. The CDR3 sequence is 18 residues long. Germline V gene lookup returns CDR1 MNHEY and CDR2 SVGEGT. The ends lost 2 bases at V and 0 bases at J; junction bases unmatched: 10. Study results and limitations: The authors put forward the suggestion that each seasonal influenza vaccination may bring in only a limited number of new T cells.

One entry per CDR3 protein, called by TCRdb with MiXCR from the RT-PCR reads. The sample includes over 450,000 distinct CDR3 sequences, under 15% of them seen just once. The V gene is TRBV6-2 or TRBV6-3, the J gene TRBJ2-1; 7 bases are a match to TRBD2. This clonotype originated in a man between 50 and 59 years old who received an inactivated influenza vaccine. The source was PBMCs from blood, collected roughly 48 days after vaccination. This CDR3 is CASSYPSAGVSSYNEQFF. The CDR3 DNA reads TGTGCCAGCAGTTACCCATCTGCGGGAGTTAGCTCCTACAATGAGCAGTTCTTC.